This is a list of T cell receptor beta chains from one sample in a study of T-cell reconstitution after alpha-beta-depleted transplantation in children. From the PCR reads, TCRdb called clonotypes with MiXCR, one entry per CDR3 protein. The table lists some 840,000 distinct CDR3 sequences, less than 20% of them singletons. This specimen consisted of PBMCs, mostly from graft donor cells, obtained 360 days after TCRalphabeta/CD19-depleted stem cell transplant. The receptors derive from a male patient between 5 and 17 years old who had a stem cell transplant for acute lymphoblastic leukemia, so the T cells may come from the graft donor. CDR3s include the opening cysteine and the closing phenylalanine or tryptophan. D genes are given only for firm matches. The size field is filled for only some rows; it gives once, few, many or a size class.

clone_size	v_call	j_call	d_call	cdr3_aa	cdr3_nt
NA	TRBV2	TRBJ2-1	NA	CASTRLVPLGYNEQFF	TGTGCCAGCACCCGACTAGTTCCTTTAGGCTACAATGAGCAGTTCTTC
NA	TRBV5-1	TRBJ2-3	TRBD1	CASSFRTGVPTDTQYF	TGCGCCAGCAGCTTTCGGACAGGGGTTCCCACAGATACGCAGTATTTT
few	TRBV11-2	TRBJ2-5	TRBD2	CASSWVAGGPVETQYF	TGTGCCAGCAGCTGGGTAGCGGGAGGGCCCGTTGAGACCCAGTACTTC
NA	TRBV5-1	TRBJ1-3	NA	CASRQTASSGNTIYF	TGCGCCAGCAGACAAACAGCGAGCTCTGGAAACACCATATATTTT
NA	TRBV25-1	TRBJ1-6	NA	CASSERGAYNSPLHF	TGTGCCAGCAGTGAGAGGGGGGCCTATAATTCACCCCTCCACTTT
many	TRBV12-3/TRBV12-4	TRBJ2-2	NA	CASSLEQFNTGELFF	TGTGCCAGCAGTTTAGAACAGTTTAACACCGGGGAGCTGTTTTTT
many	TRBV12-3/TRBV12-4	TRBJ2-5	TRBD2	CASRRSSGRGETQYF	TGTGCCAGCAGGCGCTCTAGCGGGAGGGGAGAGACCCAGTACTTC
few	TRBV13	TRBJ2-2	TRBD2	CASSRVFRAGGTGELFF	TGTGCCAGCAGCCGAGTCTTTCGAGCGGGAGGCACCGGGGAGCTGTTTTTT
NA	TRBV2	TRBJ2-5	TRBD2	CASSAVTSGGETQYF	TGTGCCAGCAGTGCAGTGACTAGCGGAGGCGAGACCCAGTACTTC
NA	TRBV11-2	TRBJ2-7	TRBD1	CASSLDLGTGTYEQYF	TGTGCCAGCAGCTTAGATCTCGGGACAGGGACCTACGAGCAGTACTTC
few	TRBV2	TRBJ2-2	NA	CASSEGAQINTGELFF	TGTGCCAGCAGTGAAGGGGCTCAGATCAACACCGGGGAGCTGTTTTTT
NA	TRBV29-1	TRBJ1-2	NA	CSAEGWDGYTF	TGCAGCGCAGAGGGTTGGGATGGCTACACCTTC
few	TRBV7-9	TRBJ2-5	TRBD2	CASSLGTTISGSETQYF	TGTGCCAGCAGCTTGGGGACCACTATTAGCGGGAGCGAGACCCAGTACTTC
NA	TRBV27	TRBJ1-1	NA	CASSYPGGFEAFF	TGTGCCAGCAGCTACCCCGGGGGCTTTGAAGCTTTCTTT
NA	TRBV5-1	TRBJ2-1	NA	CASSLVPVPAFTNEQFF	TGCGCCAGCAGCTTGGTTCCCGTTCCTGCATTTACAAATGAGCAGTTCTTC
NA	TRBV20-1	TRBJ2-7	TRBD2	CSAKPSGRVYEQYF	TGCAGTGCTAAACCCAGCGGGAGGGTCTACGAGCAGTACTTC
many	TRBV12-3/TRBV12-4	TRBJ2-5	NA	CASSLRVVSSSETQYF	TGTGCCAGCAGTTTGAGGGTCGTTTCCTCTTCAGAGACCCAGTACTTC
NA	TRBV18	TRBJ2-7	NA	CASSRGAGESYEQYF	TGTGCCAGCTCACGTGGGGCAGGGGAGTCCTACGAGCAGTACTTC
NA	TRBV5-1	TRBJ2-7	NA	CASSLVAATRYEQYF	TGCGCCAGCAGCTTGGTAGCGGCGACGAGGTACGAGCAGTACTTC
NA	TRBV7-9	TRBJ2-1	NA	CASSLLSPAVYNEQFF	TGTGCCAGCAGCTTACTTTCCCCTGCGGTTTACAATGAGCAGTTCTTC
NA	TRBV12-5	TRBJ1-1	NA	CASGDSKVTVWGAFF	TGTGCTAGTGGTGACTCCAAGGTCACTGTTTGGGGGGCTTTCTTT
NA	TRBV6-1	TRBJ2-5	NA	CASSTLGPGETQYF	TGTGCCAGCAGTACCCTGGGGCCCGGAGAGACCCAGTACTTC
NA	TRBV20-1	TRBJ1-5	TRBD1	CSARYAQGISNQPQHF	TGCAGTGCTAGATACGCACAGGGGATCAGCAATCAGCCCCAGCATTTT
NA	TRBV12-3/TRBV12-4	TRBJ2-7	NA	CASSTRGAYEQYF	TGTGCCAGCAGTACAAGGGGAGCGTACGAGCAGTACTTC
few	TRBV15	TRBJ2-3	NA	CATSREESTDTQYF	TGTGCCACCAGCAGAGAGGAAAGCACAGATACGCAGTATTTT
NA	TRBV20-1	TRBJ2-4	TRBD2	CSAPTSLQKNIQYF	TGCAGTGCTCCGACTAGCCTTCAAAAAAACATTCAGTACTTC
few	TRBV5-1	TRBJ2-5	NA	CASSESSMSETQYF	TGCGCCAGCAGCGAATCTTCGATGTCGGAGACCCAGTACTTC
few	TRBV7-9	TRBJ2-7	TRBD1	CASSLPGQPTYEQYF	TGTGCCAGCAGTTTACCGGGACAGCCGACCTACGAGCAGTACTTC
NA	TRBV5-1	TRBJ2-5	NA	CASSRVDKRGETQYF	TGCGCCAGCAGTAGGGTGGACAAGAGGGGAGAGACCCAGTACTTC
few	TRBV27	TRBJ2-5	NA	CASSSLVSGLGMETQYF	TGTGCCAGCAGTTCCCTCGTATCGGGACTGGGGATGGAGACCCAGTACTTC
NA	TRBV5-1	TRBJ2-7	TRBD1	CASSLPGQGGYEQYF	TGCGCCAGCAGCTTGCCGGGACAGGGGGGCTACGAGCAGTACTTC
few	TRBV20-1	TRBJ2-1	TRBD2	CSAPLAGDLYNEQFF	TGCAGTGCGCCACTAGCGGGAGATCTCTACAATGAGCAGTTCTTC
few	TRBV7-9	TRBJ2-5	NA	CASSLEMAGAGETQYF	TGTGCCAGCAGCTTAGAGATGGCAGGGGCGGGGGAGACCCAGTACTTC
few	TRBV27	TRBJ2-7	TRBD1	CASSIRTGDEQYF	TGTGCCAGCAGCATACGGACAGGGGACGAGCAGTACTTC
many	TRBV29-1	TRBJ2-5	TRBD1	CSVDNRGQETQYF	TGCAGCGTTGATAACAGGGGACAAGAGACCCAGTACTTC
many	TRBV7-9	TRBJ1-1	NA	CASSLAEGTEAFF	TGTGCCAGCAGCTTAGCAGAGGGCACTGAAGCTTTCTTT
few	TRBV7-9	TRBJ1-1	NA	CASSLGHLGAGTEAFF	TGTGCCAGCAGCTTAGGTCATCTGGGGGCGGGAACTGAAGCTTTCTTT
few	TRBV20-1	TRBJ2-1	TRBD1	CSANRGPRIEQFF	TGCAGTGCGAACAGGGGGCCCCGGATTGAGCAGTTCTTC
NA	TRBV7-9	TRBJ2-1	NA	CASSFTSDNEQFF	TGTGCCAGCAGTTTCACTTCGGACAATGAGCAGTTCTTC
NA	TRBV6-1	TRBJ2-5	TRBD2	CASRPGAGVLGRAGETQYF	TGTGCCAGCAGACCCGGTGCAGGGGTTCTCGGGAGGGCTGGGGAGACCCAGTACTTC
NA	TRBV12-3/TRBV12-4	TRBJ1-3	NA	CASSDQRGNTIYF	TGTGCCAGCAGTGACCAACGTGGAAACACCATATATTTT
NA	TRBV5-1	TRBJ2-7	TRBD1	CASSLFPRGRGEQYF	TGCGCCAGCAGCTTGTTCCCCAGGGGGCGCGGCGAGCAGTACTTC
few	TRBV12-3/TRBV12-4	TRBJ1-5	NA	CASSFATDFNQPQHF	TGTGCCAGCAGTTTCGCGACGGACTTCAATCAGCCCCAGCATTTT
NA	TRBV20-1	TRBJ1-5	NA	CSAYRKGSNQPQHF	TGCAGTGCTTACAGGAAGGGTAGCAATCAGCCCCAGCATTTT
NA	TRBV10-3	TRBJ2-1	NA	CAISEDSPVLNEQFF	TGTGCCATCAGTGAGGACTCTCCAGTACTAAATGAGCAGTTCTTC
few	TRBV12-3/TRBV12-4	TRBJ2-7	NA	CASSPTMDPTYEQYF	TGTGCCAGCAGTCCCACGATGGACCCCACCTACGAGCAGTACTTC
NA	TRBV7-2	TRBJ2-3	NA	CASSLRALGDTQYF	TGTGCCAGCAGCTTGAGGGCTTTGGGGGATACGCAGTATTTT
many	TRBV28	TRBJ1-5	NA	CASRDQPQHF	TGTGCTTCCAGGGATCAGCCCCAGCATTTT
many	TRBV15	TRBJ2-1	TRBD2	CATLETSGSYEQFF	TGTGCCACCTTGGAGACTAGCGGGAGTTATGAGCAGTTCTTC
few	TRBV12-3/TRBV12-4	TRBJ2-3	TRBD1	CASSSLDRRFTDTQYF	TGTGCCAGCAGTTCCCTGGACAGGCGATTCACAGATACGCAGTATTTT
few	TRBV15	TRBJ2-5	TRBD2	CATSRGGASGVVETQYF	TGTGCCACCAGCAGAGGGGGAGCTAGCGGGGTGGTAGAGACCCAGTACTTC